Below are 16 T cell receptor beta chains sequenced from a single sample in a study of cytomegalovirus exposure and HLA in healthy donors. Using immunoSEQ multiplex PCR, the repertoire was profiled, and TCRdb retains in-frame clones only, with some absent. Of roughly 190,000 clones listed, around nine tenths are singletons. The material sequenced was PBMCs. The receptors here all came from a man aged 25-40 years in good health and CMV-seropositive.

This clone occurred once. The chain joins TRBV7-2 to TRBJ2-1; 11 bases match TRBD2. Germline CDR1 is SGHTA and CDR2 is FQGNSA. This CDR3 is built from 18 residues. Trimming took 5 bases from V and 8 from J; bases not matched to a gene: 17. The chain's CDR3 is CASSLLSSSGGRYDEQFF. In nucleotides, the CDR3 is TGTGCCAGCAGCCTCCTGAGTTCTAGCGGGGGGAGATACGATGAGCAGTTCTTC.

The chain couples TRBV12-5 to TRBJ2-6; either TRBD1 or TRBD2 may supply D (5 bases each). Per the germline V gene, CDR1 is LGHNT and CDR2 is FRNRAP. V was pared by 4 bases and J by 1 base, with 11 bases between. The CDR3 has 16 amino acids. The CDR3: CASGSGPSSGANVLTF. Here the CDR3 DNA reads TGTGCTAGTGGTTCGGGACCGTCGTCTGGGGCCAACGTCCTGACTTTC.

The chain employs TRBV9 and TRBJ2-5; 7 bases map to TRBD2. There are 16 residues in the CDR3. V lost 0 bases to trimming and J lost 1 base; unmatched junction nucleotides: 6. Germline CDR1 and CDR2: SGDLS and YYNGEE. The CDR3 DNA sequence: TGTGCCAGCAGCGTAGCCCCTACTAGCGTCCAAGAGACCCAGTACTTC. The encoded protein is CASSVAPTSVQETQYF.

CDR3 region: CASSLRLAEYTDTQYF. CDR3 in DNA: TGCGCCAGCAGCTTGCGTCTAGCGGAGTACACAGATACGCAGTATTTT. This chain uses TRBV5-1 with TRBJ2-3; 7 bases agree with TRBD2. V shed 1 base and J 2 bases; nucleotides not matched to a gene: 7. The CDR3 contains 16 residues. Germline V gives CDR1 SGHRS, CDR2 YFSETQ.

The chain uses TRBV4-1 and TRBJ2-5; either TRBD1 or TRBD2 may fit D (5 bases each). Between the trimmed V and J ends, which lost 0 bases and 3 bases, there was a span of 20 bases. This CDR3 has 18 amino acids. Germline V gives CDR1 MGHRA, CDR2 YSYEKL. The CDR3 loop reads CASSQDGPGQTFEETQYF. The CDR3 nucleotides read TGCGCCAGCAGCCAAGATGGTCCGGGGCAGACATTTGAAGAGACCCAGTACTTC.

The chain uses TRBV27 and TRBJ2-5; a possible D gene is TRBD2 (5 bases). Germline CDR1 MNHEY, CDR2 SMNVEV (reference sequence). Trimming cost V 5 bases and J 4 bases, with 17 bases left between them. The CDR3 length is 15 residues. The CDR3 nucleotides are TGTGCCAGCAGTCCCTGGGCCGGGGATCGAGAGACCCAGTACTTC. Its protein product is CASSPWAGDRETQYF.

The rearrangement links TRBV12-5 to TRBJ2-3; a possible D gene is TRBD1 (6 bases). Germline CDR1 is LGHNT and CDR2 is FRNRAP. The V end was cut by 6 bases, the J end by 2 bases, with 12 bases between. CDR3 length: 14 amino acids. The DNA for the CDR3 is TGTGCTAGTGGAACCCGGGACAACACAGATACGCAGTATTTT. Protein product: CASGTRDNTDTQYF.

This sequence joins TRBV18 and TRBJ1-4, with D unresolved. This CDR3 region has 15 residues. Trimming pared 6 bases from V and 0 bases from J, leaving 11 bases between. Germline CDR1 reads KGHSH; CDR2 reads LQKENI. The CDR3 nucleotides read TGTGCCAGCTCGGCCCTAATTGCAACTAATGAAAAACTGTTTTTT. Translation: CASSALIATNEKLFF.

The chain employs TRBV7-9 and TRBJ1-6, with D perhaps TRBD1 (6 bases). The V end lost 6 bases, the J end lost 7 bases, and 13 bases lay between the germline ends. This CDR3 is built from 14 residues. Germline CDR1 SEHNR, CDR2 FQNEAQ (reference sequence). CDR3 in amino acids: CASREGEHNSPLHF. The CDR3 DNA is TGTGCCAGCAGGGAGGGGGAGCACAATTCACCCCTCCACTTT.

This chain links TRBV6-6 with TRBJ2-3; 8 bases are a match to TRBD2. The CDR3 loop spans 14 amino acids. The trim removed 8 bases at V and 4 bases at J, leaving 8 bases unmatched. Germline V gene lookup returns CDR1 MNHNY and CDR2 SVGAGI (reference sequence). The CDR3 bases are TGTGCCAGCTTGGCGGGAGGTGGGGCAGATACGCAGTATTTT. Protein sequence: CASLAGGGADTQYF.

V usage is TRBV11-3 and J usage is TRBJ2-7; D is unresolved. The CDR3 is 14 amino acids. Germline CDR1 reads SGHNT; CDR2 reads YENEEA. V was clipped by 6 bases and J by 2 bases, with 14 bases between them. The CDR3 region is CASSVEPNTYEQYF. The CDR3 coding sequence is TGTGCCAGCAGTGTCGAGCCTAACACCTACGAGCAGTACTTC.

The DNA for the CDR3 is TGTGCCAGCGGTGTAAACAGACTAGACATTCAAGAGACCCAGTACTTC. Protein product: CASGVNRLDIQETQYF. This chain uses TRBV21-1 with TRBJ2-5; the table gives TRBD2 as D, unverified against the DNA. TRBV21-1 is labeled a pseudogene. The CDR3 runs 16 residues.

The chain joins TRBV4-2 to TRBJ2-3; D call uncertain. CDR3 size: 15 residues. V dropped 2 bases and J dropped 10 bases, with 19 bases sitting between them. CDR1 is LGHNA and CDR2 is YNFKEQ in the germline V gene. The CDR3 sequence: CASSQIVGLKDSQYF. CDR3 nucleotides: TGTGCCAGCAGCCAAATTGTGGGTTTAAAGGATTCGCAGTATTTT.

This chain uses TRBV7-8 with TRBJ2-7; 9 bases match TRBD1. Germline CDR1 SGHVS, CDR2 FQNEAQ. The trim removed 5 bases at V and 6 bases at J, leaving 11 bases unmatched. The CDR3 is 15 residues long. The CDR3 loop is CASSPNSPTGGEQYF. DNA of the CDR3: TGTGCCAGCAGCCCGAACTCCCCGACAGGGGGCGAGCAGTACTTC.

V is TRBV19 and J is TRBJ1-5; maybe TRBD1 (6 bases). The V and J ends lost 3 bases and 5 bases respectively, with 11 bases between them. This CDR3 is built from 14 residues. Germline V gene sequence: CDR1 LNHDA, CDR2 SQIVND (reference sequence). The CDR3 DNA is TGTGCCAGTAGTATGGTGACAGGCGATCAGCCCCAGCATTTT. Translation gives CASSMVTGDQPQHF.

This clone was detected a few times. This chain links TRBV11-1 with TRBJ2-1, with TRBD2 matching 9 bases. The V segment lost 5 bases and the J segment 4 bases; nucleotides outside the gene matches: 6. CDR1 and CDR2 (germline): SGHAT, FQDESV (reference sequence). The CDR3 is 15 amino acids. CDR3 DNA sequence: TGTGCCAGCAGCACGCTAGCGGGAAGATACAATGAGCAGTTCTTC. Its translation is CASSTLAGRYNEQFF.